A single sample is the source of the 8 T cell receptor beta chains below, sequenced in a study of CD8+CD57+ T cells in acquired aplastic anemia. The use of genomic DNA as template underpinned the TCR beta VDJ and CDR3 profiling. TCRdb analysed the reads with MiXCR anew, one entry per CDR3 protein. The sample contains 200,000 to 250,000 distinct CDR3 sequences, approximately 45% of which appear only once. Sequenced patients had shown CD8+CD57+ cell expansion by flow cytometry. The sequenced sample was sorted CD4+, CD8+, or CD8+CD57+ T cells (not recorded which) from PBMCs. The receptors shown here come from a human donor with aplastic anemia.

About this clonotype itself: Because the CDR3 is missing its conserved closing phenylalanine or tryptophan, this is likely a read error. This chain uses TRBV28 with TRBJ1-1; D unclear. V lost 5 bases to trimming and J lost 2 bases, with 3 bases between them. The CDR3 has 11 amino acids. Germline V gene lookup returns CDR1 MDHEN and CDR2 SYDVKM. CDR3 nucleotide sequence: TGTGCCAGCAGTACCAACACTGAAGCTTTCCTT. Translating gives CASSTNTEAFL.

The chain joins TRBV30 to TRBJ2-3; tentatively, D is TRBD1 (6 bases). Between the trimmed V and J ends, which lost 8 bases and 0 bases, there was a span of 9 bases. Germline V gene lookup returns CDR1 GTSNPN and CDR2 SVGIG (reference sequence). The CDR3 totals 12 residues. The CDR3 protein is CALTGSTDTQYF. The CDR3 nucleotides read TGTGCCCTCACAGGGAGCACAGATACGCAGTATTTT.

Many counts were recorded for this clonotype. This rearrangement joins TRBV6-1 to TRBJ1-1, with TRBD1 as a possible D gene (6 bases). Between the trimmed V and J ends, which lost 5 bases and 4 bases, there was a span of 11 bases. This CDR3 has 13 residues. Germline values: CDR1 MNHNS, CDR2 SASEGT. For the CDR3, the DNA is TGTGCCAGCAGTAGCCGGGACATCACTGAAGCTTTCTTT. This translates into CASSSRDITEAFF.

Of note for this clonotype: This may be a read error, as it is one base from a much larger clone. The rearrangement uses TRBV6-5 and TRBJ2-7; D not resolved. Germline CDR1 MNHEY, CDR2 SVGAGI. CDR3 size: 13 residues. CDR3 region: CASRTDGSYEQCF. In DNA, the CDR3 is TGTGCCAGCAGAACTGACGGCTCCTACGAGCAGTGCTTC.

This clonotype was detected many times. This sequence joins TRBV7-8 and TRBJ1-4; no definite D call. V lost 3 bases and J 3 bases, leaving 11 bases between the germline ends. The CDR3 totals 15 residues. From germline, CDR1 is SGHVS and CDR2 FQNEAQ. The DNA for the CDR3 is TGTGCCAGCAGCTTTACGTCTTTTGCTAATGAAAAACTGTTTTTT. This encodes CASSFTSFANEKLFF.

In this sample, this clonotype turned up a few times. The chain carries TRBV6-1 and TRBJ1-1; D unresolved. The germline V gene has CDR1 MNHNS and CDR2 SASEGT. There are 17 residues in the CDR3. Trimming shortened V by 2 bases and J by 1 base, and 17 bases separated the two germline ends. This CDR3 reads CASSELPTPRANTEAFF. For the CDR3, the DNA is TGTGCCAGCAGTGAATTACCCACACCTCGAGCGAACACTGAAGCTTTCTTT.

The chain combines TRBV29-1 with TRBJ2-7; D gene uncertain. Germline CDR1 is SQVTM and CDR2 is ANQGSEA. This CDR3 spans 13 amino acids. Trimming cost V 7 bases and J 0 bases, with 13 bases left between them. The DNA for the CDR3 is TGCAGCGCCACGGACGGAGCCTCCTACGAGCAGTACTTC. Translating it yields CSATDGASYEQYF.

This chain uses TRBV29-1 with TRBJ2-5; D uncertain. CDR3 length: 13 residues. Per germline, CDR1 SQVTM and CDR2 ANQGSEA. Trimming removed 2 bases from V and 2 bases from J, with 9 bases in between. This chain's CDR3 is CSVERSKQETQYF. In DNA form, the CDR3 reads TGCAGCGTTGAACGCAGCAAACAAGAGACCCAGTACTTC.